This T cell receptor (beta chain) stems from a study of early T cells in non-severe SARS-CoV-2 infection. Study-wide results and caveats: Matching with VDJdb favored anti-spike CD8 responses (missing private and CD4 specificities).

A few counts support this clonotype. Its antigen is still unknown. Each CDR3 protein is one row after TCRdb ran MiXCR on the 5' RACE reads. Of 90,000 to 100,000 distinct CDR3 sequences detected, approximately 13% appear once; the ten largest clones hold around 2.4%. Trimming shortened V by 3 bases and J by 3 bases, and 16 bases separated the two germline ends. This CDR3 spans 16 amino acids. From germline, CDR1 is SGDLS and CDR2 YYNGEE. Sequenced input: whole blood. The chain joins TRBV9 to TRBJ1-5; maybe TRBD1 (5 bases). The clonotype comes from an adult who was a healthcare worker with PCR-confirmed SARS-CoV-2 infection or an uninfected control (not recorded which). The CDR3 region has the DNA TGTGCCAGCAGCGCTGGGGACGGAAGCTTCAATCAGCCCCAGCATTTT. Amino acid sequence: CASSAGDGSFNQPQHF.